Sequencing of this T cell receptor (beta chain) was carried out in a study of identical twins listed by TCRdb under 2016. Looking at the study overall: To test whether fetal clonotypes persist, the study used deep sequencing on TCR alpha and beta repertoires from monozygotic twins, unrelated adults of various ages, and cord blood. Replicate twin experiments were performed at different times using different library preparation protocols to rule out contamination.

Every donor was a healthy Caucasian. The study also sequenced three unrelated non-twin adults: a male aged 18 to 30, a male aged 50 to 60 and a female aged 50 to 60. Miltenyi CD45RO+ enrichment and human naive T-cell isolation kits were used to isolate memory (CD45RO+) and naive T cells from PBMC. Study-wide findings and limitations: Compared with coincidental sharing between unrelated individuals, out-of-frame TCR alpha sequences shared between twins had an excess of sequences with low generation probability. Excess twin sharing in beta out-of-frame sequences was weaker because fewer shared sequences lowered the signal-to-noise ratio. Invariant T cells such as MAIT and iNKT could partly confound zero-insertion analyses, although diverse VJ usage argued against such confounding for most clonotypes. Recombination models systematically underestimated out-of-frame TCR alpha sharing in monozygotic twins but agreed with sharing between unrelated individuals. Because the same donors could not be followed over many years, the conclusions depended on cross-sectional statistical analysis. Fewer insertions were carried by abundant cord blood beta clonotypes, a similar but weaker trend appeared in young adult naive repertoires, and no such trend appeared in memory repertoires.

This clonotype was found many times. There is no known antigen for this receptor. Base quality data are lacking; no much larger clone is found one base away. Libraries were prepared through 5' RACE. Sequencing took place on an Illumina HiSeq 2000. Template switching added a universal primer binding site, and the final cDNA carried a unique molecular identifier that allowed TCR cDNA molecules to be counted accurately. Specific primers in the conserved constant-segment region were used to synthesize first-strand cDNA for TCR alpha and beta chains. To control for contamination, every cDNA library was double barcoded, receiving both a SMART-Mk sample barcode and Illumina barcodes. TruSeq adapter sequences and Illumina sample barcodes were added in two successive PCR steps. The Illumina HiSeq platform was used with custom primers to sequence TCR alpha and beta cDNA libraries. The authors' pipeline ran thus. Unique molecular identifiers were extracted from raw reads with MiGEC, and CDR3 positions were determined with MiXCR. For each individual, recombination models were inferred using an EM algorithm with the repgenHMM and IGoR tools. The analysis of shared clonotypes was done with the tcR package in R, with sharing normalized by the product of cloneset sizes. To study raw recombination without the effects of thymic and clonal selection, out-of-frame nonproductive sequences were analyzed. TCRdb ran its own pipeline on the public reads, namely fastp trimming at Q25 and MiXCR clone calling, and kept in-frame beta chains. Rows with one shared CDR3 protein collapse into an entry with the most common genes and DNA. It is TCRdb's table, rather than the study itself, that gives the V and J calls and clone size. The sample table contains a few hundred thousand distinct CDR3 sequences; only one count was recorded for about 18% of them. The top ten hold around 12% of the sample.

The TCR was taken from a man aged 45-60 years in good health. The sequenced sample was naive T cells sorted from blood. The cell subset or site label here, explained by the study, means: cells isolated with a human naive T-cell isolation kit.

The CDR3 region has the sequence CASSLVGLAGNEQFF. The DNA sequence is TGTGCCAGCAGCTTGGTCGGACTAGCGGGAAATGAGCAGTTCTTC. The chain was built from TRBV5-6 and TRBJ2-1, with TRBD2 identical over 12 junction bases. The germline V gene supplies CDR1 SGHDT and CDR2 YYEEEE. V trim: 0 bases; J trim: 7 bases; unmatched bases: 2. The CDR3 contains 15 residues, cysteine and phenylalanine counted. CDR3 DNA is the only sequence kept; it has 45 bases, read in frame from the first base.